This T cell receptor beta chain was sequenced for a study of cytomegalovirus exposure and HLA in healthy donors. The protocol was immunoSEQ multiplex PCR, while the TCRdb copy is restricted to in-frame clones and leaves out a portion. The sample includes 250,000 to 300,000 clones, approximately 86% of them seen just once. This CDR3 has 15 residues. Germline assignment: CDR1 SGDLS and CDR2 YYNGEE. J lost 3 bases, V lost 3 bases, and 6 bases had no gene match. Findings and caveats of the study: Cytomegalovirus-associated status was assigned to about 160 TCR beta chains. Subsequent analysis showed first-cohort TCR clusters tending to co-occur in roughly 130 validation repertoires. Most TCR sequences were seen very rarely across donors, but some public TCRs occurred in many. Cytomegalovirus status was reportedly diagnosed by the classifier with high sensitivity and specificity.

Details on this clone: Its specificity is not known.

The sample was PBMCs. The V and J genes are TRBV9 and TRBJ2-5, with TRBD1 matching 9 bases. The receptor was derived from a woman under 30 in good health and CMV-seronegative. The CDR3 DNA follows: TGTGCCAGCAGCGAGGGACAGGGAGGCGAAGAGACCCAGTACTTC. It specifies CASSEGQGGEETQYF.